This TCR beta chain appears in the sequencing data of a study of cytomegalovirus exposure and HLA in healthy donors (dated by TCRdb to about 2017). Concerning the study at large: A later analysis indicated that the roughly 120 validation repertoires were generated on the platform also employed for the approximately 690 repertoires of the first cohort. A separate validation cohort of roughly 130 different subjects was used in addition to the approximately 670-subject first cohort. The study combined high-throughput TCR immunosequencing, statistical association of individual TCRs with disease status, and machine learning to predict cytomegalovirus infection status. The aim of the study was to test whether cataloging public T cell receptors could identify signatures of past pathogen exposure.

The paper's findings and limits, for the study overall: It was suggested by the authors that the approach could potentially be generalized to other disease states and immunological phenotypes. A later analysis found that TCRs clustered in the first cohort also tended to co-occur in the approximately 120 validation repertoires, with approximately 94% of cluster scores above 0. The study gave a list of about 160 TCR beta chains associated with cytomegalovirus. Three of the identified cytomegalovirus-associated TCR beta chains were confirmed in vitro to be specific for cytomegalovirus antigens. Cytomegalovirus status was reported to be diagnosed by the classifier with high specificity and sensitivity in both the original and validation cohorts. A later analysis lacked HLA typing for the validation cohort, so it scored co-occurrence in that cohort across all 120 repertoires. Most TCR sequences were observed very rarely across donors, whereas some public TCRs were present in many individuals.

With regard to this clone: Its target antigen remains unknown. No qualities accompany the bases; no much larger clone lies one base away.

Separate from the roughly 650-subject first cohort, the validation cohort of roughly 130 subjects was the group to which the donors belonged. Via the germline V gene (reference sequence), CDR1 is MNHEY and CDR2 SMNVEV. The CDR3, cysteine through phenylalanine, is 13 amino acids long. Only the CDR3 region is kept as DNA, spanning 39 bases read in frame from base 1. Cut back by 6 bases and 0 bases, the V and J ends lie 6 bases apart. Receptor libraries were prepared by the immunoSEQ multiplex PCR assay. In the original analysis: To diagnose cytomegalovirus status from the catalog of TCR beta chain sequences, a statistical classification framework was built. TCRdb took this table from immuneACCESS and kept in-frame rearrangements with V and J called. Such tables lack part of the clones; where checked against another copy, unresolved V genes explain under half of the gap, and the rest is unexplained. D and trimming were read from the DNA, whereas the V and J calls and clone size are those reported in that table. The sample profile shows about 120,000 clones; 75% to 90% of them were found once. Roughly 2% of the sample rests with the top ten.

Recombination linked TRBV27 to TRBJ1-3, with TRBD1 tentatively as D gene (6 bases match). The sequence came from a young woman in good health and CMV-seronegative. The sample comprised PBMCs. The CDR3 in this case is CASRQGSGNTIYF. The DNA is as follows: TGTGCCAGCAGACAGGGCTCTGGAAACACCATATATTTT.